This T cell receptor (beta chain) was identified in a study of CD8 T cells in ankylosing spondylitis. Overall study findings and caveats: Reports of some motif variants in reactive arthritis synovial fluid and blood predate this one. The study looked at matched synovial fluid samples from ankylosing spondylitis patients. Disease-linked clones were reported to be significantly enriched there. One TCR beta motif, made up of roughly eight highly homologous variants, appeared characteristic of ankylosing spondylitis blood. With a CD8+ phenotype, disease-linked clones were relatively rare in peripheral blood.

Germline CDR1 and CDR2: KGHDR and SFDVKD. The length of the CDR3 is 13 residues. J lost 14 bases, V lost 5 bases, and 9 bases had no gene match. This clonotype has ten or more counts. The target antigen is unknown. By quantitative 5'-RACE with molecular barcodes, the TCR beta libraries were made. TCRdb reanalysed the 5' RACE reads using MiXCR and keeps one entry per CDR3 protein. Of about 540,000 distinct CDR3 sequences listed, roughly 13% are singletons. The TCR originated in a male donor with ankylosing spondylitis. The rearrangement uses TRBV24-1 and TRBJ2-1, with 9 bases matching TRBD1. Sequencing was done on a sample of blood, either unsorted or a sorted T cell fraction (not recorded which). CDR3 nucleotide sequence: TGTGCCACCAGTGTTACAGGGGGCGCAAATAAGTTCTTC. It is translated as CATSVTGGANKFF.